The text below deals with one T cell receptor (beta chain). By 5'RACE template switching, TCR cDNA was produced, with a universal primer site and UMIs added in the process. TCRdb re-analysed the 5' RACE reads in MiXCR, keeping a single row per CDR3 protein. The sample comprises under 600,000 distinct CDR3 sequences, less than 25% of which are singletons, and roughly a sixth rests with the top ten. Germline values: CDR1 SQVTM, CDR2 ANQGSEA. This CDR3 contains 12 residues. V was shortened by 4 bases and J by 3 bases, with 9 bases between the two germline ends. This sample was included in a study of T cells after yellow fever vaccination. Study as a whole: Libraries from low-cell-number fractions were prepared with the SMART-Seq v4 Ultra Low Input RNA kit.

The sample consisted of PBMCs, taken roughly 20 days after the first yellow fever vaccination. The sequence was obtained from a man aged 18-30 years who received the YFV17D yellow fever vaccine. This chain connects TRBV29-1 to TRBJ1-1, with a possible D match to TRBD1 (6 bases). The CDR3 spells CSVATGYTEAFF. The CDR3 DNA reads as TGCAGCGTTGCGACAGGTTACACTGAAGCTTTCTTT. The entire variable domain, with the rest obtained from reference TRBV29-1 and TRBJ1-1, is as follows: SAVISQKPSRDICQRGTSLTIQCQVDSQVTMMFWYRQQPGQSLTLIATANQGSEATYESGFVIDKFPISRPNLTFSTLTVSNMSPEDSSIYLCSVATGYTEAFFGQGTRLTVV.